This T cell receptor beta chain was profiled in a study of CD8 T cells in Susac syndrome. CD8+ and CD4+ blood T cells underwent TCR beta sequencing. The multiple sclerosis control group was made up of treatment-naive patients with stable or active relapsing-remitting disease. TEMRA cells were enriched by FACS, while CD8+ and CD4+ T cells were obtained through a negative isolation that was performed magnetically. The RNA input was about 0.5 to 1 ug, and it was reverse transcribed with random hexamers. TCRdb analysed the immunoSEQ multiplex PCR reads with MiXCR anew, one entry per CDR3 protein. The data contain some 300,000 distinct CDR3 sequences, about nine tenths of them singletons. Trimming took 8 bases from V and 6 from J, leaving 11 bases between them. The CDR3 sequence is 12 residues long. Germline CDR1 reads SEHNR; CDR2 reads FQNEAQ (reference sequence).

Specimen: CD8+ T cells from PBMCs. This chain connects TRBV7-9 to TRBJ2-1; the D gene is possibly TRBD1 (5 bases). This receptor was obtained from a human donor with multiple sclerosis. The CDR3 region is CASGQGPNEQFF. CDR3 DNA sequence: TGTGCCAGCGGGCAGGGTCCCAATGAGCAGTTCTTC.